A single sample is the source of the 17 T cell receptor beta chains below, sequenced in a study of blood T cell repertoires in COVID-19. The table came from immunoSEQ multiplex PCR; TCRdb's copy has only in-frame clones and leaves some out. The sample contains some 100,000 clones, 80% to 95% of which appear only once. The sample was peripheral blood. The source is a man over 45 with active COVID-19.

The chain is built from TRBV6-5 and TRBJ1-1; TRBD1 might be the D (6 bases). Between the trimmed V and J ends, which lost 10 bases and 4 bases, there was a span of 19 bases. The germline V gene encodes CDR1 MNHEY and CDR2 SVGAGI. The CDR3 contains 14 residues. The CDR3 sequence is CATRWDTAGTEAFF. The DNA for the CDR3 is TGTGCCACCCGGTGGGACACGGCGGGCACTGAAGCTTTCTTT.

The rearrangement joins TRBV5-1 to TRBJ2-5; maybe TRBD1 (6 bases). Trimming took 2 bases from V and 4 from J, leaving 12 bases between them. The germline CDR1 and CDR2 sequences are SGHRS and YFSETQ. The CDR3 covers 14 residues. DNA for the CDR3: TGCGCCAGCAGCTTTACAACAGGGACAGAGACCCAGTACTTC. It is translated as CASSFTTGTETQYF.

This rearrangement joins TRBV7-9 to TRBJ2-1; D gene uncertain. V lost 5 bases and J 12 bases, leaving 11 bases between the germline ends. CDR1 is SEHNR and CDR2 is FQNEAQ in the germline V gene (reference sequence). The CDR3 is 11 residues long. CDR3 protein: CASSDRQGQFF. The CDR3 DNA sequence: TGTGCCAGCAGCGATAGACAAGGGCAGTTCTTC.

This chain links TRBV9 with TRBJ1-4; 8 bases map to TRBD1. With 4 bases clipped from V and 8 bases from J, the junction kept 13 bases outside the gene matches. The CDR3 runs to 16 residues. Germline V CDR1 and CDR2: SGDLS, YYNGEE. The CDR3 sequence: CASSPRDRYSGEKLFF. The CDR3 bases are TGTGCCAGCAGCCCCCGGGACAGGTATTCTGGGGAAAAACTGTTTTTT.

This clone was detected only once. CDR3 nucleotides: TGTGCCAGCAGCGTAGACTCAGGCTATGGCTACACCTTC. This codes for CASSVDSGYGYTF. This chain uses TRBV9 with TRBJ1-2; D unclear. The CDR3 extends over 13 amino acids. Trimming stripped 0 bases from V and 4 bases from J, with 7 bases between. In germline, CDR1 is SGDLS, CDR2 YYNGEE.

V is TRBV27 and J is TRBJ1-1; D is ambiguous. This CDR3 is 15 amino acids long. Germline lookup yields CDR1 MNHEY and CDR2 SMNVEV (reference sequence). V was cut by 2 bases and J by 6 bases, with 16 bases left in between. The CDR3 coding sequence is TGTGCCAGCAGTTTAGGAATTCAGTTTAGCGCTGAAGCTTTCTTT. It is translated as CASSLGIQFSAEAFF.

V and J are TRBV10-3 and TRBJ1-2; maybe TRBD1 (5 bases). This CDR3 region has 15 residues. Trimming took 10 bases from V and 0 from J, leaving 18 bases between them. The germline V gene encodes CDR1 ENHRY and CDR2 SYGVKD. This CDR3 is CATSKGGTTNYGYTF. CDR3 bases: TGTGCCACCTCGAAGGGAGGGACCACTAACTATGGCTACACCTTC.

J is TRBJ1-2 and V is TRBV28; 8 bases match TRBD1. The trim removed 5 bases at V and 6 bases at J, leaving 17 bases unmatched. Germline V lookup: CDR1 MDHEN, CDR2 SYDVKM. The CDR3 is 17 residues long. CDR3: CASSPQDLTGDSNGYTF. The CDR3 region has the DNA TGTGCCAGCAGTCCGCAAGATTTGACAGGGGACTCCAATGGCTACACCTTC.

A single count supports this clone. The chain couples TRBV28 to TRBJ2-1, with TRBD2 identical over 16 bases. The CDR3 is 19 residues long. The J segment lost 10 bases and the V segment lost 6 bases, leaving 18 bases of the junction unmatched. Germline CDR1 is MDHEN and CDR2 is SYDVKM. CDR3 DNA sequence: TGTGCCAGCAGCACCCCGGGACAGGGGACTAGCGGGAGGGCATGGGAGCAGTTCTTC. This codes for CASSTPGQGTSGRAWEQFF.

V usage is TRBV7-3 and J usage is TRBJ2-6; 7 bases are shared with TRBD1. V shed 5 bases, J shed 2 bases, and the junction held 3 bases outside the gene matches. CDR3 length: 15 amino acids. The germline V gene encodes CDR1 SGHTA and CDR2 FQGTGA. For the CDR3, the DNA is TGTGCCAGCAGCCCAACAGGGGCTGGGGCCAACGTCCTGACTTTC. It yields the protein CASSPTGAGANVLTF.

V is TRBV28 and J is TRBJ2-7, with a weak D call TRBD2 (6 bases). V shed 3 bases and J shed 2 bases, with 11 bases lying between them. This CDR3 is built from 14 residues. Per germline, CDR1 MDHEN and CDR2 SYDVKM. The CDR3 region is CASSFGGSAYEQYF. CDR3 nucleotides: TGTGCCAGCAGTTTCGGGGGTTCTGCCTACGAGCAGTACTTC. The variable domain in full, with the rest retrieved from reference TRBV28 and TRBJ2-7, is DVKVTQSSRYLVKRTGEKVFLECVQDMDHENMFWYRQDPGLGLRLIYFSYDVKMKEKGDIPEGYSVSREKKERFSLILESASTNQTSMYLCASSFGGSAYEQYFGPGTRLTVT.

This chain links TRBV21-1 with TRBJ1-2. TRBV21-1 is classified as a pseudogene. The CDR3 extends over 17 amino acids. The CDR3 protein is CASSSTAGGKRHYGYTF. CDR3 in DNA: TGTGCCAGCAGCTCTACCGCCGGAGGGAAGCGTCACTATGGCTACACCTTC.

The chain's CDR3 is CASSSGTGLQETQYF. CDR3 bases: TGTGCCAGCAGCTCCGGGACAGGACTCCAAGAGACCCAGTACTTC. The chain recombines TRBV7-3 with TRBJ2-5; 8 nucleotides align to TRBD1. The CDR3 has 15 amino acids. CDR1 and CDR2 from the germline V gene are SGHTA and FQGTGA. After removal of 4 bases from V and 1 base from J, the junction contained 5 bases not matched to a gene.

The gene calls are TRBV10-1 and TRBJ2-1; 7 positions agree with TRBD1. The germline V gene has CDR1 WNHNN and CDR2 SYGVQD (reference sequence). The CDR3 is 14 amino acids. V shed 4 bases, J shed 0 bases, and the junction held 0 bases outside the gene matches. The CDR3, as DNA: TGCGCCAGCAGTGGGACAGGCTCCTACAATGAGCAGTTCTTC. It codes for CASSGTGSYNEQFF.

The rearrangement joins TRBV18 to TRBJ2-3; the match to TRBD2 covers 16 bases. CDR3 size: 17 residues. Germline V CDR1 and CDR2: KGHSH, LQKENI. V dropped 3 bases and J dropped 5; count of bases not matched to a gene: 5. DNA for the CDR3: TGTGCCAGCTCACCCGGGACTAGCGGGAGGGCAAAAGATACGCAGTATTTT. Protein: CASSPGTSGRAKDTQYF.

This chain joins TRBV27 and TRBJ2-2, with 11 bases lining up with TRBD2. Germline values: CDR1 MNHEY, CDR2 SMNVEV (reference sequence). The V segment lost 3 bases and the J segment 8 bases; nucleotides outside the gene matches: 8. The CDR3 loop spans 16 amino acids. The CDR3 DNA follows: TGTGCCAGCAGTTTGGGTCTAGCGGGAGGATGGGGGGAGCTGTTTTTT. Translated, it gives CASSLGLAGGWGELFF.

CDR3 region: CASSIVSGTHYEQYF. For the CDR3, the DNA is TGTGCCAGTAGTATAGTAAGCGGGACCCACTACGAGCAGTACTTC. The chain couples TRBV19 to TRBJ2-7, with TRBD2 identical over 7 bases. CDR3 length: 15 amino acids. Germline loops: CDR1 LNHDA, CDR2 SQIVND (reference sequence). After removal of 1 base from V and 3 bases from J, the junction contained 6 bases not matched to a gene.